This T cell receptor beta chain was identified in a study of cytomegalovirus exposure and HLA in healthy donors. Deletions cut 5 bases from V and 10 bases from J, with 14 bases between. Germline CDR1 and CDR2: WSHSY and SAAADI. The CDR3 contains 13 residues. Primers included in the PCR were 60 Vbeta and 13 Jbeta primers. The method was immunoSEQ multiplex PCR; TCRdb's version includes in-frame clones alone and lacks a portion of them. This repertoire shows about 73,000 clones, roughly 82% found once; its top ten account for over 10%. Sequenced material: PBMCs. This TCR was recovered from a man between 70 and 80 years old in good health and CMV-seronegative. This sequence joins TRBV10-2 and TRBJ1-4, with D maybe TRBD1 (5 bases). Here the CDR3 reads CASSPGDSVKLFF. CDR3 in DNA: TGCGCCAGCAGTCCAGGAGACAGTGTAAAACTGTTTTTT.